This T cell receptor (beta chain) is from a study of CD8+CD57+ T cells in acquired aplastic anemia. The overall study: Sorting CD4+ and CD8+ cells gave DNA averaging 3.2 ug.

This clonotype was recorded at least ten times. Its antigen is not identified. Genomic DNA constituted the template upon which TCR beta VDJ and CDR3 profiling was performed. TCRdb re-called the reads with MiXCR, one entry per CDR3 protein. The sample records 200,000 or so distinct CDR3 sequences, 64% being singletons. In germline, CDR1 is SGHTA, CDR2 FQGTGA. This CDR3 contains 13 residues. V lost 3 bases to trimming and J lost 6 bases, with 11 bases between them. General observations from the study: Shared by patients and controls, around 27 CD8+ CDR3s were abundant in patients. Patients did not significantly differ from controls in CD8+ Simpson's diversity.

The sample taken for sequencing was sorted CD4+, CD8+, or CD8+CD57+ T cells (not recorded which) from PBMCs. The V gene is TRBV7-3, the J gene TRBJ1-1; D not resolved. This TCR derives from a human donor with severe aplastic anemia or a healthy control (not recorded which). CDR3 sequence: CASSFGDFAEAFF. The CDR3 DNA reads TGTGCCAGCAGCTTTGGGGATTTCGCTGAAGCTTTCTTT.